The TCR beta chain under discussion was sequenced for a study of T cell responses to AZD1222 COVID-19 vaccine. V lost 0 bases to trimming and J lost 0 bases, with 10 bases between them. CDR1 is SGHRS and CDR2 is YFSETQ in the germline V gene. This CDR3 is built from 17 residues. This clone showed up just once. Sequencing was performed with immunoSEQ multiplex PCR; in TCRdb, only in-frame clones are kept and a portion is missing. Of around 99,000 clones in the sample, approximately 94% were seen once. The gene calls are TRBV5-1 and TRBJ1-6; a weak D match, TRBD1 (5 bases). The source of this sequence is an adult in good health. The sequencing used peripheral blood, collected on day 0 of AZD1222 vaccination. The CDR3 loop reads CASSLGDWSSYNSPLHF. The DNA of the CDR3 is TGCGCCAGCAGCTTGGGGGACTGGAGCTCCTATAATTCACCCCTCCACTTT.